The clone carrying this TCR beta chain turned up a few times. The table came from immunoSEQ multiplex PCR; TCRdb's copy has only in-frame clones and leaves some out. The sample consists of more than 35,000 clones, around 33% of them appearing once. The sample belongs to a study of PD-L1 blockade in urothelial cancer. Study-level background: There were a median of 1,402 T cells in the tumor samples.

Between the trimmed V and J ends, which lost 0 bases and 2 bases, there was a span of 15 bases. The CDR3 extends over 18 amino acids. Germline V gene data show CDR1 as SGDLS and CDR2 as YYNGEE. The sample in question was tumor tissue, obtained before atezolizumab (anti-PD-L1) treatment. The sequence derives from a man aged 55-75 years with urothelial cancer. The chain carries TRBV9 and TRBJ1-6; D remains unclear. This CDR3 is CASSVAGSCQAYNSPLHF. The CDR3 DNA is TGTGCCAGCAGCGTAGCGGGTTCTTGTCAGGCCTATAATTCACCCCTCCACTTT.